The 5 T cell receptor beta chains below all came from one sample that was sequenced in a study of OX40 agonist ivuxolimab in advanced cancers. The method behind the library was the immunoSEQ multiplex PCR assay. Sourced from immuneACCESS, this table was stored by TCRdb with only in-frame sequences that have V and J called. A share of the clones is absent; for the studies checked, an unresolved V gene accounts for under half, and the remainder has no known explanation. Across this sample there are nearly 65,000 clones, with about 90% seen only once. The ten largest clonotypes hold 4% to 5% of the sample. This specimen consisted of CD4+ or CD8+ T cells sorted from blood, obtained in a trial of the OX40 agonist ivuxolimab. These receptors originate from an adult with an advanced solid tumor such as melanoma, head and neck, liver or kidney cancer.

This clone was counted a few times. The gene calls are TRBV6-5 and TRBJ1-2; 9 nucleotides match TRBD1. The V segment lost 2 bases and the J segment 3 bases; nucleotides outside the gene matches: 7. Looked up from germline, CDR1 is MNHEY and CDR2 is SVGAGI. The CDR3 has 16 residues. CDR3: CASSYTATGGDYGYTF. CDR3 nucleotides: TGTGCCAGCAGTTACACGGCGACAGGGGGGGACTATGGCTACACCTTC.

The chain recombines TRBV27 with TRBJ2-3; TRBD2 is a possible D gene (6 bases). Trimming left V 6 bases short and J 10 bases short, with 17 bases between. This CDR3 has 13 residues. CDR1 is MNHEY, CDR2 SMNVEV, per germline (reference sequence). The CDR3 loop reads CASRSGLWGAQYF. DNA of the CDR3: TGTGCCAGCAGATCCGGACTTTGGGGGGCGCAGTATTTT.

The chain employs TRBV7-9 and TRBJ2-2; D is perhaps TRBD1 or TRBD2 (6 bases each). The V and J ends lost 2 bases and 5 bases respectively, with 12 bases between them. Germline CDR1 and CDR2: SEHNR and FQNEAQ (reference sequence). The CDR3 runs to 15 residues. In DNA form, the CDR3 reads TGTGCCAGCAGCTTATATACGGGGGCGACCGGGGAGCTGTTTTTT. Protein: CASSLYTGATGELFF.

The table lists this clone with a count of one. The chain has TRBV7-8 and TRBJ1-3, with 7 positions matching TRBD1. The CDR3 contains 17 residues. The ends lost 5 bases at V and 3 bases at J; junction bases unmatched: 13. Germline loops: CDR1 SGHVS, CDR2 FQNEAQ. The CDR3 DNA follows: TGTGCCAGCAGCCATCCCCCACAGGGGTGGGATGGAAACACCATATATTTT. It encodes CASSHPPQGWDGNTIYF.

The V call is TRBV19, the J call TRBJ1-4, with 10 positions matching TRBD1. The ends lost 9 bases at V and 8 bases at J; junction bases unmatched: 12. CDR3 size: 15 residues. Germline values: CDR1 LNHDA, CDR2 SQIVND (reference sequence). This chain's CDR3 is CASNGPGQGWEKLFF. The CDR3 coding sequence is TGTGCCAGCAATGGACCGGGACAGGGGTGGGAAAAACTGTTTTTT.